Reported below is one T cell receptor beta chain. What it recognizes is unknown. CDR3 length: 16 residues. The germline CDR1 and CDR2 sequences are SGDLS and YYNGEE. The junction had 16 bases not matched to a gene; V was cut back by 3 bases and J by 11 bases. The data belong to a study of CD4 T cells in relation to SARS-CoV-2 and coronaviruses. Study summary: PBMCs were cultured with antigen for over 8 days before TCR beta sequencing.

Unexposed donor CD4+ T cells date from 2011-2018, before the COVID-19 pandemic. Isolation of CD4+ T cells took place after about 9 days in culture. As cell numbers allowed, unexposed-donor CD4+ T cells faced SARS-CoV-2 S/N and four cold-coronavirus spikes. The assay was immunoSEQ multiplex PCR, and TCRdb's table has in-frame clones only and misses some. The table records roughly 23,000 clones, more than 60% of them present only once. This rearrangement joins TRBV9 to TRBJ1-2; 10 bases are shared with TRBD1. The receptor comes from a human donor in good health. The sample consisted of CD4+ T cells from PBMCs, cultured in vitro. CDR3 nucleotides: TGTGCCAGCAGCGCCAACAAGGACGGACAGGGGGAGGCATACACCTTC. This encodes CASSANKDGQGEAYTF.